These 16 T cell receptor beta chains originate from one sample sequenced in a study of beta chain features in type 1 diabetes. Reverse transcribing all isolated RNA meant expressed TCRB transcripts were sequenced. Assay used: immunoSEQ multiplex PCR; TCRdb lists only in-frame clones, some missing. Here the sample spans 200,000 to 250,000 clones, over 9.5% being singletons. Sequenced input: naive CD4+ T cells from blood. The receptors come from a woman between 18 and 29 years old in good health.

Only a few counts were recorded for this clone. The rearrangement joins TRBV6-1 to TRBJ1-5; the match to TRBD1 covers 10 bases. The CDR3 is 14 residues long. Germline V gene sequence: CDR1 MNHNS, CDR2 SASEGT. V lost 5 bases to trimming and J lost 6 bases; unmatched junction nucleotides: 4. The CDR3 sequence: CASSPGTGAQPQHF. CDR3 sequence (DNA): TGTGCCAGCAGTCCAGGGACAGGGGCTCAGCCCCAGCATTTT.

This clone came up a few times. The J gene is TRBJ1-1, the V gene TRBV7-9; a possible D gene is TRBD1 (6 bases). CDR3 length equals 14 residues. The V end lost 1 base, the J end lost 3 bases, and 9 bases lay between the germline ends. The germline V gene has CDR1 SEHNR and CDR2 FQNEAQ (reference sequence). The CDR3 DNA reads TGTGCCAGCAGCTTAGATTCAGGGGACACTGAAGCTTTCTTT. Translated, it gives CASSLDSGDTEAFF.

This sequence joins TRBV2 and TRBJ1-5; D unclear. The CDR3 totals 14 residues. CDR1 and CDR2 from the germline V gene are SNHLY and FYNNEI. Trimming pared 0 bases from V and 0 bases from J, leaving 3 bases between. The DNA of the CDR3 is TGTGCCAGCAGTGAAGCCAGTAGCAATCAGCCCCAGCATTTT. Amino acids: CASSEASSNQPQHF.

V gene TRBV2 combines with J gene TRBJ1-1; no clear D gene. The CDR3 contains 13 residues. V shed 7 bases and J shed 1 base, with 10 bases lying between them. The germline V gene has CDR1 SNHLY and CDR2 FYNNEI. CDR3 bases: TGTGCCAGCAAAGCCCAGCGGAACACTGAAGCTTTCTTT. Translated: CASKAQRNTEAFF.

The chain combines TRBV18 with TRBJ1-2; the match to TRBD1 covers 9 bases. V lost 3 bases to trimming and J lost 5 bases; unmatched junction nucleotides: 7. The CDR3 consists of 15 residues. The germline gives CDR1 KGHSH, CDR2 LQKENI. CDR3 loop: CASSPIQGAEYGYTF. In nucleotides, the CDR3 is TGTGCCAGCTCACCGATACAGGGGGCCGAGTATGGCTACACCTTC.

The chain combines TRBV6-6 with TRBJ2-3; the match to TRBD2 covers 8 bases. The CDR3 contains 14 residues. Germline trimming cut 1 base from V and 6 bases from J; bases unmatched to any gene: 3. Germline-derived CDR1 and CDR2 are MNHNY and SVGAGI (reference sequence). The CDR3 DNA is TGTGCCAGCAGTTACTGGCGGGAGGCGGATACGCAGTATTTT. Protein sequence: CASSYWREADTQYF.

This clone was picked up a small number of times. The chain combines TRBV7-9 with TRBJ1-5; 8 nucleotides match TRBD1. The germline V gene has CDR1 SEHNR and CDR2 FQNEAQ (reference sequence). V gave up 5 bases and J gave up 1 base; unmatched junction bases: 7. The CDR3 is made up of 16 amino acids. The CDR3 DNA reads as TGTGCCAGCAGCGGCAACAGGGGGGTAAGCAATCAGCCCCAGCATTTT. Its protein is CASSGNRGVSNQPQHF.

The chain employs TRBV5-1 and TRBJ2-7, with 8 positions matching TRBD2. The V segment lost 0 bases and the J segment 1 base; nucleotides outside the gene matches: 6. Germline V lookup: CDR1 SGHRS, CDR2 YFSETQ. The CDR3 is 16 amino acids. The CDR3, as DNA: TGCGCCAGCAGCTTGGGAGCGGGGGTAAATTCCTACGAGCAGTACTTC. Its protein product is CASSLGAGVNSYEQYF.

The chain carries TRBV19 and TRBJ2-2; TRBD2 is a possible D gene (6 bases). V lost 9 bases, J lost 8 bases, and 16 bases lay in between. Per germline, CDR1 LNHDA and CDR2 SQIVND (reference sequence). The CDR3 is 13 amino acids. This CDR3 is CASPGLQNGELFF. Here the CDR3 DNA reads TGTGCCAGCCCGGGACTCCAAAATGGGGAGCTGTTTTTT.

V usage is TRBV7-9 and J usage is TRBJ1-6; D call uncertain. The CDR3 totals 15 residues. V was cut by 2 bases and J by 7 bases, with 12 bases left in between. Germline CDR1 and CDR2: SEHNR and FQNEAQ (reference sequence). CDR3 protein: CASSLRTGSNSPLHF. The CDR3 region has the DNA TGTGCCAGCAGCTTAAGGACGGGGTCCAATTCACCCCTCCACTTT. The variable domain in full, completed from reference TRBV7-9 and TRBJ1-6, reads DTGVSQNPRHKITKRGQNVTFRCDPISEHNRLYWYRQTLGQGPEFLTYFQNEAQLEKSRLLSDRFSAERPKGSFSTLEIQRTEQGDSAMYLCASSLRTGSNSPLHFGNGTRLTVT.

This clone has more than one count but fewer than ten. The chain joins TRBV6-6 to TRBJ1-4, with TRBD1 identical over 8 bases. With V trimmed by 4 bases and J by 7 bases, 8 bases remained unmatched. The CDR3 runs 15 residues. Germline CDR1 and CDR2: MNHNY and SVGAGI (reference sequence). The CDR3 region has the DNA TGTGCCAGCAGTTTTTCGGGACAGGTTCTTGAAAAACTGTTTTTT. Protein product: CASSFSGQVLEKLFF.

This clone appeared a few times. The rearrangement joins TRBV18 to TRBJ1-2, with TRBD1 as a possible D gene (6 bases). CDR1 KGHSH and CDR2 LQKENI come from the germline V gene. V was pared by 3 bases and J by 7 bases, with 15 bases between. The CDR3 runs to 14 residues. The CDR3 bases are TGTGCCAGCTCACCGGACAGAGCTGTGGGTGGCTACACCTTC. It translates to CASSPDRAVGGYTF. The full variable domain, rest sourced from reference TRBV18 and TRBJ1-2, is NAGVMQNPRHLVRRRGQEARLRCSPMKGHSHVYWYRQLPEEGLKFMVYLQKENIIDESGMPKERFSAEFPKEGPSILRIQQVVRGDSAAYFCASSPDRAVGGYTFGSGTRLTVV.

This clone was picked up many times. The gene calls are TRBV15 and TRBJ2-7; unclear D gene. Germline V gene sequence: CDR1 LNHNV, CDR2 YYDKDF (reference sequence). The CDR3 runs to 14 residues. Trimming removed 0 bases from V and 3 bases from J, with 9 bases in between. DNA for the CDR3: TGTGCCACCAGCAGAGAAGACATCGGCTACGAGCAGTACTTC. As protein: CATSREDIGYEQYF.

The table lists this clone with a few counts. The CDR3 nucleotides are TGTGCCAGCAGCGCACAGGGGAGCGGCGATCAGCCCCAGCATTTT. Protein: CASSAQGSGDQPQHF. J is TRBJ1-5 and V is TRBV5-6, with 7 positions matching TRBD1. The CDR3 extends over 15 amino acids. Germline values: CDR1 SGHDT, CDR2 YYEEEE. V was clipped by 4 bases and J by 5 bases; unmatched bases: 9.

The V and J genes are TRBV15 and TRBJ1-4; 8 nucleotides align to TRBD1. The V gene end was trimmed by 4 bases and the J gene end by 11 bases; junction bases not matched to a gene: 9. The CDR3 sequence is 14 residues long. Germline CDR1 reads LNHNV; CDR2 reads YYDKDF (reference sequence). The chain's CDR3 is CATSTDRGEVKLFF. In DNA, the CDR3 is TGTGCCACCAGCACAGACAGGGGAGAGGTGAAACTGTTTTTT. The whole variable domain, remainder taken from reference TRBV15 and TRBJ1-4, is DAMVIQNPRYQVTQFGKPVTLSCSQTLNHNVMYWYQQKSSQAPKLLFHYYDKDFNNEADTPDNFQSRRPNTSFCFLDIRSPGLGDTAMYLCATSTDRGEVKLFFGSGTQLSVL.

The J gene is TRBJ2-7, the V gene TRBV11-2, with D maybe TRBD1 (6 bases). The V gene's germline CDR1 is SGHAT and CDR2 FQNNGV. Trimming stripped 0 bases from V and 4 bases from J, with 13 bases between. The CDR3 covers 15 residues. The CDR3 spells CASSLEWGQHYEQYF. For the CDR3, the DNA is TGTGCCAGCAGCTTAGAGTGGGGGCAGCATTACGAGCAGTACTTC.